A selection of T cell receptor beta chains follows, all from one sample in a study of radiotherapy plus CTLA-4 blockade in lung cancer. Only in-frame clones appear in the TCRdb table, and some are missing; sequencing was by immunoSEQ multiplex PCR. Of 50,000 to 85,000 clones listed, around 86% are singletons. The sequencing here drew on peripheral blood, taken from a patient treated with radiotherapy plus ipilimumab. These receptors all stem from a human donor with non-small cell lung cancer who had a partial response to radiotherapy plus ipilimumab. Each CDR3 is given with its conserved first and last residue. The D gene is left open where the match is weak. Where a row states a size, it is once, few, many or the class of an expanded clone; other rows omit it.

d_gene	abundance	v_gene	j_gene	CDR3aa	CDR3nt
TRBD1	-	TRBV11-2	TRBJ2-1	CASSWGTGGNEQFF	TGTGCCAGCAGTTGGGGAACAGGGGGGAATGAGCAGTTCTTC
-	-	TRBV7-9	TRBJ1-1	CASSLGQWGTEAFF	TGTGCCAGCAGTCTTGGACAGTGGGGCACTGAAGCTTTCTTT
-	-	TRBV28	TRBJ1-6	CASSLIRRTGGNSPLHF	TGTGCCAGCAGTTTAATTAGGCGGACCGGGGGGAATTCACCCCTCCACTTT
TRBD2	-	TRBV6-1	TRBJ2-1	CASSAEASGYNEQFF	TGTGCCAGCAGTGCTGAGGCTAGCGGATACAATGAGCAGTTCTTC
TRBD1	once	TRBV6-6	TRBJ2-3	CASSYRGQGDTQYF	TGTGCCAGCAGTTACAGGGGGCAGGGAGATACGCAGTATTTT
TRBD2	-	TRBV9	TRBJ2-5	CASSVDAGGPGETQYF	TGTGCCAGCAGCGTAGACGCGGGAGGGCCCGGCGAGACCCAGTACTTC
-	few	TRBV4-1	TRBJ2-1	CASSQFSGSYNEQFF	TGCGCCAGCAGCCAGTTTAGCGGATCCTACAATGAGCAGTTCTTC
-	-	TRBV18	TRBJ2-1	CASSPSAYNEQFF	TGTGCCAGCTCACCATCGGCCTACAATGAGCAGTTCTTC
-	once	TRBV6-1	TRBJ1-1	CASSGSAYIEAFF	TGTGCCAGCAGTGGCAGCGCATACATTGAAGCTTTCTTT
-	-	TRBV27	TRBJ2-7	CASSLGGTDPYEQYF	TGTGCCAGCAGTTTAGGTGGTACTGATCCCTACGAGCAGTACTTC
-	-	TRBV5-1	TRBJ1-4	CASKSGGANEKLFF	TGCGCCAGCAAGTCTGGGGGCGCTAATGAAAAACTGTTTTTT
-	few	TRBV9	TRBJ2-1	CASSVGDNSHEQFF	TGTGCCAGCAGCGTAGGGGACAACAGCCATGAGCAGTTCTTC
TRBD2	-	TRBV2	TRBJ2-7	CATGKRGGSSYEQYF	TGTGCCACCGGAAAGCGGGGGGGGAGCTCCTACGAGCAGTACTTC
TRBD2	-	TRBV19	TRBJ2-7	CASPHGAGGPSEQYF	TGTGCCAGTCCCCACGGAGCGGGAGGGCCTAGCGAGCAGTACTTC
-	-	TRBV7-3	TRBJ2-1	CASSLGTDSYNEQFF	TGTGCCAGCAGCTTAGGTACAGACTCCTACAATGAGCAGTTCTTC
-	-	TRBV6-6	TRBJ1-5	CASSYPTETSNQPQHF	TGTGCCAGCAGTTATCCCACAGAAACTAGCAATCAGCCCCAGCATTTT
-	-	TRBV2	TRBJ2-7	CASAQLEEVGEQYF	TGTGCCAGCGCCCAACTCGAGGAGGTAGGGGAGCAGTACTTC